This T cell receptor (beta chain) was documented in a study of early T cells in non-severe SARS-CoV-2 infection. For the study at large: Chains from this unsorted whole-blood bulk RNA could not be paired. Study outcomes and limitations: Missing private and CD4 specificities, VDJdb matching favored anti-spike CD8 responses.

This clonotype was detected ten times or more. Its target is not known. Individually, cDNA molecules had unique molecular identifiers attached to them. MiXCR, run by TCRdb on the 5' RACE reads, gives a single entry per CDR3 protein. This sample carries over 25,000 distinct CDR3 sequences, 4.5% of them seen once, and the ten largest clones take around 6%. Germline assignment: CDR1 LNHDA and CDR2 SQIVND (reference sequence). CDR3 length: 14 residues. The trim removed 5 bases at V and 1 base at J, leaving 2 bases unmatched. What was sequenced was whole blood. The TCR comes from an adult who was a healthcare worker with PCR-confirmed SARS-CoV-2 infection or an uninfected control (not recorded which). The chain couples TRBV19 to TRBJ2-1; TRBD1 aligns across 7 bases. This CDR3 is CASSPGQSYNEQFF. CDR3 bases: TGTGCCAGTAGTCCGGGACAGTCCTACAATGAGCAGTTCTTC.